Following are 9 T cell receptor beta chains from one sample sequenced in a study of blood T cell repertoires in COVID-19. Libraries were prepared by immunoSEQ multiplex PCR; TCRdb keeps only in-frame clonotypes and omits some of them. The data contain some 200,000 clones, more than 75% of them singletons. The sample consisted of peripheral blood. The source of these receptors is a man aged 35 to 55 with active or convalescent COVID-19.

The chain recombines TRBV7-2 with TRBJ1-1, with 8 bases lining up with TRBD1. Trimming cost V 5 bases and J 6 bases; bases outside gene matches: 8. The CDR3 covers 14 residues. CDR1 is SGHTA and CDR2 is FQGNSA in the germline V gene. The CDR3 protein is CASSILDRGSEAFF. CDR3 nucleotides: TGTGCCAGCAGCATTCTTGACAGGGGATCTGAAGCTTTCTTT.

The gene calls are TRBV4-3 and TRBJ1-6; D is perhaps TRBD1 (6 bases). V was cut by 0 bases and J by 7 bases, with 10 bases left in between. Germline V gene sequence: CDR1 LGHNA, CDR2 YSLEER. CDR3 length equals 15 residues. CDR3 coding DNA: TGCGCCAGCAGCCAAGATGTAGGACAGAATTCACCCCTCCACTTT. As protein: CASSQDVGQNSPLHF.

The chain employs TRBV27 and TRBJ1-6, with TRBD1 as a possible D gene (5 bases). CDR1 and CDR2 from the germline V gene are MNHEY and SMNVEV (reference sequence). Trimming left V 2 bases short and J 10 bases short, with 12 bases between. The CDR3 consists of 14 residues. The DNA of the CDR3 is TGTGCCAGCAGTTTACTAGGGAAGGGGTCACCCCTCCACTTT. Residues: CASSLLGKGSPLHF.

This chain uses TRBV2 with TRBJ1-2, with a tentative D call TRBD1 (5 bases). V gave up 5 bases and J gave up 3 bases, with 16 bases separating them. Germline V gives CDR1 SNHLY, CDR2 FYNNEI. There are 15 residues in the CDR3. The CDR3: CASSPLPDSYYGYTF. CDR3 bases: TGTGCCAGCAGTCCACTACCTGACAGCTACTATGGCTACACCTTC.

The chain has TRBV28 and TRBJ1-4; 11 nucleotides match TRBD1. CDR1 MDHEN and CDR2 SYDVKM come from the germline V gene. There are 15 residues in the CDR3. The V and J ends lost 6 bases and 6 bases, in that order; junction bases with no gene match: 6. CDR3: CASSPVGQGDEKLFF. The CDR3 region has the DNA TGTGCCAGCAGCCCTGTGGGACAGGGGGATGAAAAACTGTTTTTT.

The rearrangement links TRBV28 to TRBJ2-7, with D possibly matching TRBD2 (6 bases). Trimming shortened V by 5 bases and J by 6 bases, and 17 bases separated the two germline ends. The CDR3 has 14 residues. Looked up from germline, CDR1 is MDHEN and CDR2 is SYDVKM. The CDR3 nucleotides are TGTGCCAGCAGTCTTCTCGGGGGTAGAGGCGAGCAGTACTTC. Translated: CASSLLGGRGEQYF.

J is TRBJ2-7 and V is TRBV27, with TRBD2 as a possible D gene (6 bases). V lost 8 bases and J lost 0, with 11 bases in between. This CDR3 is 13 amino acids long. Germline V CDR1 and CDR2: MNHEY, SMNVEV (reference sequence). The CDR3 coding sequence is TGTGCCAGCGGGGACTCGAGCTCCTACGAGCAGTACTTC. It yields the protein CASGDSSSYEQYF.

This clone was seen only a few times. V usage is TRBV4-2 and J usage is TRBJ1-2; 8 bases are a match to TRBD1. The CDR3 runs 15 residues. The V gene end was trimmed by 4 bases and the J gene end by 7 bases; junction bases not matched to a gene: 11. Germline CDR1 is LGHNA and CDR2 is YNFKEQ. The CDR3 region has the DNA TGTGCCAGCAGCCCAGCCTCGGGGACAGGAGTTGGCTACACCTTC. The encoded protein is CASSPASGTGVGYTF.

The V and J genes are TRBV18 and TRBJ1-2, with 8 bases lining up with TRBD1. V gave up 3 bases and J gave up 8 bases; unmatched junction bases: 11. CDR1 is KGHSH and CDR2 is LQKENI in the germline V gene. The CDR3 sequence is 15 residues long. The CDR3 region has the DNA TGTGCCAGCTCACCTGTTGACAGGGGTTTGGGAGGCTACACCTTC. Translation gives CASSPVDRGLGGYTF.